This TCR beta chain appears in the sequencing data of a study of T cells after yellow fever vaccination. This clonotype has ten or more counts. Generation of TCR cDNA used 5'RACE template switching (which added a universal primer site and UMIs). Each CDR3 protein is one row after TCRdb ran MiXCR on the 5' RACE reads. The profile covers over 25,000 distinct CDR3 sequences, with 8% to 11% appearing a single time and about 12% taken by the ten largest. The V segment lost 3 bases and the J segment 2 bases; nucleotides outside the gene matches: 4. The CDR3 loop spans 15 amino acids. Looked up from germline, CDR1 is SGHRS and CDR2 is YFSETQ.

The sample here was PBMCs, either bulk or a sorted T-cell subset (CD4+, CD8+, memory, or dextramer-sorted; not recorded which), taken approximately 15 days after the first yellow fever vaccination. This sequence originates from a man younger than 35 who received the YFV17D yellow fever vaccine. The V gene is TRBV5-1, the J gene TRBJ2-3; 9 bases fit TRBD1. The CDR3 reads CASSWLQGATDTQYF. In DNA, the CDR3 is TGCGCCAGCAGCTGGTTACAGGGGGCCACAGATACGCAGTATTTT. Variable domain in full (rest from reference TRBV5-1 and TRBJ2-3): KAGVTQTPRYLIKTRGQQVTLSCSPISGHRSVSWYQQTPGQGLQFLFEYFSETQRNKGNFPGRFSGRQFSNSRSEMNVSTLELGDSALYLCASSWLQGATDTQYFGPGTRLTVL.